Listed here are 17 T cell receptor beta chains from one sample, sequenced in a study of T cell responses to AZD1222 COVID-19 vaccine. TCRdb's copy holds only in-frame clones and misses some; the assay was immunoSEQ multiplex PCR. The table lists 180,000 or so clones, roughly 92% of them singletons. The sequencing used peripheral blood, collected 28 days after the second AZD1222 dose. Every receptor here comes from an adult who received the AZD1222 COVID-19 vaccine.

J is TRBJ2-1 and V is TRBV27; D gene unclear. The CDR3 has 15 amino acids. V gave up 2 bases and J gave up 0 bases, with 8 bases separating them. Per germline, CDR1 MNHEY and CDR2 SMNVEV (reference sequence). The CDR3 nucleotides are TGTGCCAGCAGTTTAGAACTTAGCTCCTACAATGAGCAGTTCTTC. The encoded protein is CASSLELSSYNEQFF.

V and J are TRBV7-3 and TRBJ1-1; TRBD1 might be the D (6 bases). The germline V gene has CDR1 SGHTA and CDR2 FQGTGA. The CDR3 loop spans 14 amino acids. V dropped 3 bases and J dropped 3 bases, with 11 bases sitting between them. The CDR3 DNA reads as TGTGCCAGCAGCTTTGCAGGGGACTACACTGAAGCTTTCTTT. The encoded protein is CASSFAGDYTEAFF.

This rearrangement joins TRBV7-9 to TRBJ2-7, with 7 bases aligning to TRBD2. The germline CDR1 and CDR2 sequences are SEHNR and FQNEAQ (reference sequence). There are 14 residues in the CDR3. The junction had 4 bases not matched to a gene; V was cut back by 5 bases and J by 0 bases. The CDR3 here is CASSPRGSSYEQYF. CDR3 nucleotides: TGTGCCAGCAGCCCGCGGGGGAGCTCCTACGAGCAGTACTTC.

The chain has TRBV6-2 or TRBV6-3 and TRBJ2-6, with 9 bases fitting TRBD1. Trimming took 5 bases from V and 4 from J; bases not matched to a gene: 12. The CDR3 runs to 18 residues. Germline values: CDR1 MNHEY, CDR2 SVGEGT. CDR3 region: CASSAGTGRGLGANVLTF. Here the CDR3 DNA reads TGTGCCAGCAGTGCCGGGACAGGGCGCGGTCTAGGGGCCAACGTCCTGACTTTC.

The gene calls are TRBV3-1 (or the pseudogene TRBV3-2) and TRBJ1-4, with 8 bases aligning to TRBD1. J was trimmed by 5 bases and V by 5 bases; bases with no gene match: 4. Per germline, CDR1 LGHDT and CDR2 YNNKEL (reference sequence). The CDR3 spans 14 residues. The CDR3 nucleotides read TGTGCCAGCAGCAGAACAGGGGGGAATGAAAAACTGTTTTTT. Translation gives CASSRTGGNEKLFF.

V is TRBV18 and J is TRBJ1-5, with D unclear. This CDR3 spans 17 amino acids. The V end was cut by 3 bases, the J end by 1 base, with 16 bases between. Germline CDR1 KGHSH, CDR2 LQKENI. As DNA, the CDR3 is TGTGCCAGCTCACCCCTTCCGGAGGGCACGAGCAATCAGCCCCAGCATTTT. Its protein is CASSPLPEGTSNQPQHF.

The chain couples TRBV7-6 to TRBJ1-5; 9 bases agree with TRBD1. This CDR3 has 16 amino acids. V was clipped by 1 base and J by 1 base; unmatched bases: 2. In germline, CDR1 is SGHVS, CDR2 FNYEAQ. The CDR3 sequence: CASSLGTGESNQPQHF. The DNA of the CDR3 is TGTGCCAGCAGCTTAGGGACAGGGGAGAGCAATCAGCCCCAGCATTTT.

As concerns this clone: The same CDR3 also results from other DNA sequences found in this sample. V is TRBV5-1 and J is TRBJ2-2; no firm D call. The germline V gene has CDR1 SGHRS and CDR2 YFSETQ. The V and J ends lost 0 bases and 3 bases respectively, with 3 bases between them. The CDR3 runs to 13 residues. The CDR3 coding sequence is TGCGCCAGCAGCTTGGCAGACACCGGGGAGCTGTTTTTT. This translates into CASSLADTGELFF. Filled out from reference TRBV5-1 and TRBJ2-2, the complete variable domain reads KAGVTQTPRYLIKTRGQQVTLSCSPISGHRSVSWYQQTPGQGLQFLFEYFSETQRNKGNFPGRFSGRQFSNSRSEMNVSTLELGDSALYLCASSLADTGELFFGEGSRLTVL.

The DNA of the CDR3 is TGTGCCAGCAGCTTCGACGGGACAGGCCAACAGTATGGCTACACCTTC. It yields the protein CASSFDGTGQQYGYTF. The rearrangement links TRBV7-9 to TRBJ1-2, with 8 bases that match TRBD1. The CDR3 is 16 amino acids. Germline-derived CDR1 and CDR2 are SEHNR and FQNEAQ (reference sequence). V trimming: 3 bases; J trimming: 5 bases; junction bases outside the gene matches: 11.

This clone was found once. The rearrangement uses TRBV5-6 and TRBJ2-7; D remains ambiguous. Germline V gene data show CDR1 as SGHDT and CDR2 as YYEEEE. This CDR3 is 15 amino acids long. Trimming took off 0 bases at V and 7 bases at J, with 17 bases between the two ends. The CDR3 nucleotides are TGTGCCAGCAGCTTGGCGACGGCATTCACGGGTGAGCAGTACTTC. As protein: CASSLATAFTGEQYF.

V is TRBV14 and J is TRBJ2-7; 8 bases are a match to TRBD2. The CDR3 length is 13 residues. From germline, CDR1 is SGHDN and CDR2 FVKESK. J was trimmed by 5 bases and V by 8 bases; bases with no gene match: 8. For the CDR3, the DNA is TGTGCCAGCCGGGCGGGGGGCGATAACGAGCAGTACTTC. This sequence encodes CASRAGGDNEQYF.

CDR3 protein: CASSRDRPEADTQYF. In DNA, the CDR3 is TGTGCCAGCAGTAGAGACCGACCAGAGGCAGATACGCAGTATTTT. V is TRBV2 and J is TRBJ2-3; D unresolved. The germline CDR1 and CDR2 sequences are SNHLY and FYNNEI. Trimming pared 5 bases from V and 4 bases from J, leaving 16 bases between. This CDR3 contains 15 residues.

The chain is built from TRBV9 and TRBJ2-2, with D perhaps TRBD2 (7 bases). Germline values: CDR1 SGDLS, CDR2 YYNGEE. The CDR3 extends over 16 amino acids. V lost 0 bases to trimming and J lost 8 bases, with 17 bases between them. The CDR3 spells CASSVAPGGRVGELFF. In DNA form, the CDR3 reads TGTGCCAGCAGCGTAGCGCCGGGGGGCCGGGTTGGGGAGCTGTTTTTT. Looking up the rest from reference TRBV9 and TRBJ2-2 gives the full variable domain: DSGVTQTPKHLITATGQRVTLRCSPRSGDLSVYWYQQSLDQGLQFLIQYYNGEERAKGNILERFSAQQFPDLHSELNLSSLELGDSALYFCASSVAPGGRVGELFFGEGSRLTVL.

The chain combines TRBV7-2 with TRBJ1-2, with unresolved D. Germline loops: CDR1 SGHTA, CDR2 FQGNSA. The CDR3 runs to 15 residues. Trimming removed 1 base from V and 0 bases from J, with 9 bases in between. The CDR3 protein is CASSLVSSPNYGYTF. The CDR3 DNA reads TGTGCCAGCAGCTTAGTTAGCAGCCCTAACTATGGCTACACCTTC.

The chain recombines TRBV7-2 with TRBJ1-2; TRBD1 matches 8 bases. Germline CDR1 and CDR2: SGHTA and FQGNSA. V lost 2 bases, J lost 8 bases, and 4 bases stayed unmatched. This CDR3 has 13 amino acids. This chain's CDR3 is CASSLTGGNGYTF. CDR3 bases: TGTGCCAGCAGCTTAACAGGGGGAAACGGCTACACCTTC.

The rearrangement joins TRBV18 to TRBJ2-2; D is unclear. The CDR3 has 13 residues. Trimming took off 8 bases at V and 6 bases at J, with 13 bases between the two ends. Germline CDR1 reads KGHSH; CDR2 reads LQKENI. The CDR3 is CASPQRWAGELFF. The CDR3 DNA is TGTGCCAGCCCGCAGAGATGGGCCGGGGAGCTGTTTTTT.

This clone appeared a single time. The CDR3 reads CASSLGGSGGYTF. The CDR3 coding sequence is TGTGCCAGCAGCTTAGGGGGATCTGGTGGCTACACCTTC. The rearrangement links TRBV7-9 to TRBJ1-2; D is ambiguous. V was shortened by 1 base and J by 7 bases, with 10 bases between the two germline ends. The CDR3 consists of 13 residues. Germline lookup yields CDR1 SEHNR and CDR2 FQNEAQ (reference sequence).